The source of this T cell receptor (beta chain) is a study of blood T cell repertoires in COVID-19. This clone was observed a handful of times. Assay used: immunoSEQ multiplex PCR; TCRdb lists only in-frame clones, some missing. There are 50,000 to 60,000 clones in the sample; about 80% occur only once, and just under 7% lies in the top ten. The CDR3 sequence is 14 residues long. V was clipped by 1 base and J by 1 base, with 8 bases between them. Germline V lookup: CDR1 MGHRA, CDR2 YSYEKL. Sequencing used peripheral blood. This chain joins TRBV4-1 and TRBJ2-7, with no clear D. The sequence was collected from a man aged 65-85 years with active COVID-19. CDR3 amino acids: CASSQAEQSYEQYF. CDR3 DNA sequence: TGCGCCAGCAGCCAAGCAGAACAATCCTACGAGCAGTACTTC.